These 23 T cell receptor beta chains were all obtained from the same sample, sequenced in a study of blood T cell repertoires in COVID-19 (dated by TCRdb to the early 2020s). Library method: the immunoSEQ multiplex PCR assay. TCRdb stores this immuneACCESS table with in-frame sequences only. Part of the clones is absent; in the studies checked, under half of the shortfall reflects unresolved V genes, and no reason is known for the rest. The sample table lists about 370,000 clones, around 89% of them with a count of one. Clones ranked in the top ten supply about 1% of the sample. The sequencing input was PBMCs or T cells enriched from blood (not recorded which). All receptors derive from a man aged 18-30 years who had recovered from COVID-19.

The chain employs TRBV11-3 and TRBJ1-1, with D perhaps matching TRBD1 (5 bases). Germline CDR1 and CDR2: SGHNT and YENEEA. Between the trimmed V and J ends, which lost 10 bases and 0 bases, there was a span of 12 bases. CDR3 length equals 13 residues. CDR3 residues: CANPGKMNTEAFF. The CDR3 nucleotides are TGTGCCAACCCAGGGAAGATGAACACTGAAGCTTTCTTT.

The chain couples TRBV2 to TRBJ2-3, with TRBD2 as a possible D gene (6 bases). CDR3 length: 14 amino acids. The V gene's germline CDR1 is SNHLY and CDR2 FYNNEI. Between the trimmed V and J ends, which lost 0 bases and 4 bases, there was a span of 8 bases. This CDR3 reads CASSEASGADTQYF. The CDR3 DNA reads TGTGCCAGCAGTGAAGCTTCGGGGGCAGATACGCAGTATTTT.

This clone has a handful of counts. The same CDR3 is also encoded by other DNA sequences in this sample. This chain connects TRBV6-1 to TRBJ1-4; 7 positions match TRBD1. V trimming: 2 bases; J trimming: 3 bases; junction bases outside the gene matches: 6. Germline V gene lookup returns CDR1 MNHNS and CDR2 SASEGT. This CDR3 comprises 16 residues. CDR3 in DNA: TGTGCCAGCAGTGAAAGTAAGGGGACAGCTAATGAAAAACTGTTTTTT. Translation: CASSESKGTANEKLFF.

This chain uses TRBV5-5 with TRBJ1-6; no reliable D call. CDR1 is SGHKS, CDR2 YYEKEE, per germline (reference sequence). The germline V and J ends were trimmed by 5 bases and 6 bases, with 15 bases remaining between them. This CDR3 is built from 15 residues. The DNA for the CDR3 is TGTGCCAGCAGGCCTCCGGGGATCTCTAATTCACCCCTCCACTTT. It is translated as CASRPPGISNSPLHF.

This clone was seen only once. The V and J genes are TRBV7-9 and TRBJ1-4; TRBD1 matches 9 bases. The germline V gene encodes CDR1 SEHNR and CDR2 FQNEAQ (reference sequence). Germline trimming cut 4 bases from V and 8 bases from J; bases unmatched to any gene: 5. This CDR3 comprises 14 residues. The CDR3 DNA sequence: TGTGCCAGCAGCTCGGGACAGGGCCGAGAAAAACTGTTTTTT. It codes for CASSSGQGREKLFF. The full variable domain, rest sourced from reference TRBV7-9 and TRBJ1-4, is DTGVSQNPRHKITKRGQNVTFRCDPISEHNRLYWYRQTLGQGPEFLTYFQNEAQLEKSRLLSDRFSAERPKGSFSTLEIQRTEQGDSAMYLCASSSGQGREKLFFGSGTQLSVL.

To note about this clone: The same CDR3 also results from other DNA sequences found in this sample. The CDR3 loop reads CASSLAGDQPQHF. CDR3 DNA: TGTGCCAGCAGTTTGGCCGGAGATCAGCCCCAGCATTTT. The rearrangement links TRBV12-3 or TRBV12-4 to TRBJ1-5; D ambiguous. The CDR3 runs 13 residues. Trimming took off 3 bases at V and 5 bases at J, with 8 bases between the two ends.

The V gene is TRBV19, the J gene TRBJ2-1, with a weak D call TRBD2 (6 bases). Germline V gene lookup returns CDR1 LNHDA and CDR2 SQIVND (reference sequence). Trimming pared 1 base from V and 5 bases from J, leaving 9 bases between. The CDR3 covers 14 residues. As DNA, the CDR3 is TGTGCCAGTAGTATAGTGGGAGGACACAATGAGCAGTTCTTC. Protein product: CASSIVGGHNEQFF.

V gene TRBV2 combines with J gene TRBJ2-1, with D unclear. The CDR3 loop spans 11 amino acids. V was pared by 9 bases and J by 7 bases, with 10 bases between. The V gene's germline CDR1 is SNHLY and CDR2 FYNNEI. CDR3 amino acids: CASLLQNEQFF. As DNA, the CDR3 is TGTGCCAGTTTACTGCAAAATGAGCAGTTCTTC. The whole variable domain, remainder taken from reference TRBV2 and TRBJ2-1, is EPEVTQTPSHQVTQMGQEVILRCVPISNHLYFYWYRQILGQKVEFLVSFYNNEISEKSEIFDDQFSVERPDGSNFTLKIRSTKLEDSAMYFCASLLQNEQFFGPGTRLTVL.

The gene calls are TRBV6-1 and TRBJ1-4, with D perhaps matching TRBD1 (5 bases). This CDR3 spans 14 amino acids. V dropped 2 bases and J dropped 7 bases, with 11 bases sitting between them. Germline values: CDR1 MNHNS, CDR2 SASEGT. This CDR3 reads CASSERGGGEKLFF. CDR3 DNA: TGTGCCAGCAGTGAAAGGGGAGGAGGTGAAAAACTGTTTTTT.

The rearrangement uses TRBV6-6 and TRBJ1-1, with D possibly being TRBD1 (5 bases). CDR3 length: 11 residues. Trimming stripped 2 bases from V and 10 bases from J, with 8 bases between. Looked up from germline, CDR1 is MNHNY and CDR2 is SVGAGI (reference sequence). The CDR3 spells CASSYVGGAFF. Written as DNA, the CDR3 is TGTGCCAGCAGTTACGTGGGGGGAGCTTTCTTT.

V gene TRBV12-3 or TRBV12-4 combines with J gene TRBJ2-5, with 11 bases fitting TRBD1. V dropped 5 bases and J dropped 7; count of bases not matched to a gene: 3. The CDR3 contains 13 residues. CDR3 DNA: TGTGCCAGCAGTCCCGGGACAGGGGGGACCCAGTACTTC. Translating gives CASSPGTGGTQYF.

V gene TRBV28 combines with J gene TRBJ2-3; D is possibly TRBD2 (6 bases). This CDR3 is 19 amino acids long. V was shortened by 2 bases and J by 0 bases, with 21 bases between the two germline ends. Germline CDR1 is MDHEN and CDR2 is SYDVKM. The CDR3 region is CASSLPAGGTPTSTDTQYF. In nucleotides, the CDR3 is TGTGCCAGCAGTTTACCGGCGGGCGGGACTCCCACTAGCACAGATACGCAGTATTTT.

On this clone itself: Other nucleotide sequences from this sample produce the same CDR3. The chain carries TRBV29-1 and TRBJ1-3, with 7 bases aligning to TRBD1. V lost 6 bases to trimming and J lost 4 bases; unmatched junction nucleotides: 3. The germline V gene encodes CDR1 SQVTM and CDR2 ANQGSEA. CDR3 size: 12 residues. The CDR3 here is CSVETGGNTIYF. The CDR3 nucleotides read TGCAGCGTGGAGACAGGGGGAAACACCATATATTTT.

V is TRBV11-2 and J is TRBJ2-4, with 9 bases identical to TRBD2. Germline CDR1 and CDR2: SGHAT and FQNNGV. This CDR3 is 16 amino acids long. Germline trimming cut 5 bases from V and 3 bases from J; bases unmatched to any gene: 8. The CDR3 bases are TGTGCCAGCAGCAAAGACCTAGCGGGAATCAAAAACATTCAGTACTTC. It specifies CASSKDLAGIKNIQYF.

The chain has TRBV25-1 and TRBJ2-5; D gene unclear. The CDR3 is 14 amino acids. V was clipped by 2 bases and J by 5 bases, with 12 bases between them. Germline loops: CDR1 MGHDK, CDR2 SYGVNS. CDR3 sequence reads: CASSENGPKETQYF. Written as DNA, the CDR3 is TGTGCCAGCAGTGAAAACGGTCCGAAGGAGACCCAGTACTTC.

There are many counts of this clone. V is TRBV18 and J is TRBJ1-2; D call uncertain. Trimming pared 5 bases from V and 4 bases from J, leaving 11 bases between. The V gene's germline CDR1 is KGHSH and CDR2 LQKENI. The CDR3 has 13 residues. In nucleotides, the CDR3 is TGTGCCAGCTCATCCGGACGGGGCTATGGCTACACCTTC. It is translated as CASSSGRGYGYTF.

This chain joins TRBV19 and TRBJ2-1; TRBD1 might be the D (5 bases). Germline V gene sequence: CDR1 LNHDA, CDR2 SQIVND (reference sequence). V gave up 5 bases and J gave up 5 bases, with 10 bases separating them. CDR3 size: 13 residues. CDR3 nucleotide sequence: TGTGCCAGTAGTTTGGGGCTTAACAATGAGCAGTTCTTC. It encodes CASSLGLNNEQFF. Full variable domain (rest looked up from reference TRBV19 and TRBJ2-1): DGGITQSPKYLFRKEGQNVTLSCEQNLNHDAMYWYRQDPGQGLRLIYYSQIVNDFQKGDIAEGYSVSREKKESFPLTVTSAQKNPTAFYLCASSLGLNNEQFFGPGTRLTVL.

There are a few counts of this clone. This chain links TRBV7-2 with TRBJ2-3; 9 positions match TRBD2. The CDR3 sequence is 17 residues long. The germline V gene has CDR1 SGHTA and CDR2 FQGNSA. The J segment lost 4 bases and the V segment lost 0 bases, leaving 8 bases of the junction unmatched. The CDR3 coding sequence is TGTGCCAGCAGCTTAGCCCCGGCTAGCGGGGATGCAGATACGCAGTATTTT. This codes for CASSLAPASGDADTQYF.

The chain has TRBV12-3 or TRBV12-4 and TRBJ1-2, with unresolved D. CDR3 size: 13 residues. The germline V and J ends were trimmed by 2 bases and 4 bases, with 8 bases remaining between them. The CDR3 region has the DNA TGTGCCAGCAGTTTAATTGAGGGCTATGGCTACACCTTC. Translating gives CASSLIEGYGYTF.

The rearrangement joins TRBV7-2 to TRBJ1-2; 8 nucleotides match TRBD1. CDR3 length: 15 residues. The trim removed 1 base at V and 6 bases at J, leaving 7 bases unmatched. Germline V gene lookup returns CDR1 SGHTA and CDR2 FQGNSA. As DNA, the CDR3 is TGTGCCAGCAGCTTAGATTACAGGGGGAAGGATGGCTACACCTTC. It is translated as CASSLDYRGKDGYTF.

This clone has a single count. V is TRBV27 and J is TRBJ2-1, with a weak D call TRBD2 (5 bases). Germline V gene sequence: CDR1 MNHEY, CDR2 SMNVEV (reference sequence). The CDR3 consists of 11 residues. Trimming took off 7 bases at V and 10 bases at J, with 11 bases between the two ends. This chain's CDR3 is CASKLVGEQFF. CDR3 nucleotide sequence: TGTGCCAGCAAACTAGTGGGGGAGCAGTTCTTC.

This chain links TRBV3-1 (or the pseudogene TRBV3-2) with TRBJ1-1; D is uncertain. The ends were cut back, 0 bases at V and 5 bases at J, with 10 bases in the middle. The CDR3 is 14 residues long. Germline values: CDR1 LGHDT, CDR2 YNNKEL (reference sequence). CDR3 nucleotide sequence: TGTGCCAGCAGCCAAGATATTGGAGTTACTGAAGCTTTCTTT. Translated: CASSQDIGVTEAFF.

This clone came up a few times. The CDR3 DNA sequence: TGTGCCAGCAGCTACCCCCTGGCTAGCGGGACCACAGATACGCAGTATTTT. Protein product: CASSYPLASGTTDTQYF. The V gene is TRBV28, the J gene TRBJ2-3; 9 positions match TRBD2. Germline-derived CDR1 and CDR2 are MDHEN and SYDVKM. The CDR3 spans 17 residues. V was pared by 6 bases and J by 2 bases, with 12 bases of the junction left unmatched.